The 6 T cell receptor beta chains below come from one sample, sequenced in a study of T cell responses to AZD1222 COVID-19 vaccine. Using immunoSEQ multiplex PCR, the repertoire was profiled, and TCRdb retains in-frame clones only, with some absent. Found here are about 100,000 clones, 75% to 90% of them singletons; the top ten hold 4% to 5.5%. The material sequenced was peripheral blood, taken on day 0 of AZD1222 vaccination. The receptors were gathered from an adult in good health.

In this sample, this clone turned up many times. J is TRBJ2-7 and V is TRBV5-4, with 7 positions matching TRBD1. V lost 4 bases and J lost 2; bases outside the gene matches: 3. Germline CDR1 and CDR2: SGHNT and YYREEE (reference sequence). CDR3 size: 13 residues. The CDR3 here is CASSPGTAYEQYF. Written as DNA, the CDR3 is TGTGCCAGCAGCCCCGGGACAGCCTACGAGCAGTACTTC.

The chain couples TRBV7-2 to TRBJ2-3, with D uncertain. Germline V gene sequence: CDR1 SGHTA, CDR2 FQGNSA. Trimming cost V 5 bases and J 2 bases, with 20 bases left between them. The CDR3 consists of 17 residues. CDR3 sequence reads: CASSPYGSVLFTDTQYF. In nucleotides, the CDR3 is TGTGCCAGCAGCCCCTATGGGTCGGTGCTTTTCACAGATACGCAGTATTTT. Filled out from reference TRBV7-2 and TRBJ2-3, the complete variable domain reads GAGVSQSPSNKVTEKGKDVELRCDPISGHTALYWYRQSLGQGLEFLIYFQGNSAPDKSGLPSDRFSAERTGGSVSTLTIQRTQQEDSAVYLCASSPYGSVLFTDTQYFGPGTRLTVL.

This chain links TRBV4-2 with TRBJ1-5; 7 bases agree with TRBD1. The germline gives CDR1 LGHNA, CDR2 YNFKEQ. V shed 2 bases, J shed 2 bases, and the junction held 3 bases outside the gene matches. The CDR3 sequence is 15 residues long. CDR3 nucleotides: TGTGCCAGCAGCCAAACAGGGGAGGGCAATCAGCCCCAGCATTTT. It translates to CASSQTGEGNQPQHF.

The CDR3 DNA reads TGTGCCAGCAGCGTTCAGGGGGCGGATACCGGGGAGCTGTTTTTT. It codes for CASSVQGADTGELFF. The rearrangement links TRBV9 to TRBJ2-2; 8 nucleotides agree with TRBD1. Germline values: CDR1 SGDLS, CDR2 YYNGEE. The CDR3 covers 15 residues. V was clipped by 2 bases and J by 5 bases; unmatched bases: 5.

The chain couples TRBV6-2 or TRBV6-3 to TRBJ2-1; tentative D call: TRBD2 (5 bases). The ends were cut back, 2 bases at V and 8 bases at J, with 19 bases in the middle. Germline V CDR1 and CDR2: MNHEY, SVGEGT. The CDR3 sequence is 16 residues long. CDR3: CASSYGPSGRGDEQFF. CDR3 nucleotides: TGTGCCAGCAGTTACGGCCCGAGTGGGAGAGGCGATGAGCAGTTCTTC.

The rearrangement joins TRBV5-1 to TRBJ1-2; TRBD1 might be the D (5 bases). Germline lookup yields CDR1 SGHRS and CDR2 YFSETQ. The CDR3 has 14 residues. Trimming shortened V by 0 bases and J by 8 bases, and 14 bases separated the two germline ends. The CDR3 here is CASSLDGRAGGYTF. CDR3 DNA: TGCGCCAGCAGCTTGGATGGCAGGGCGGGAGGCTACACCTTC.